The 18 T cell receptor beta chains reported below all come from one sample, sequenced in a study of cytomegalovirus exposure and HLA in healthy donors. PCR was performed using 60 Vbeta and 13 Jbeta primers. Clones were read by immunoSEQ multiplex PCR, and TCRdb kept only the in-frame ones, dropping some. The table has roughly 100,000 clones, over 70% seen once. Sequencing used PBMCs. The receptors derive from a woman between 35 and 50 years old in good health and CMV-seronegative.

The chain combines TRBV18 with TRBJ1-1; the D is unclear. Trimming took off 2 bases at V and 0 bases at J, with 10 bases between the two ends. The germline V gene encodes CDR1 KGHSH and CDR2 LQKENI. The CDR3 loop spans 15 amino acids. This chain's CDR3 is CASSPSGAVNTEAFF. CDR3 DNA: TGTGCCAGCTCACCAAGTGGAGCCGTGAACACTGAAGCTTTCTTT.

The chain recombines TRBV10-3 with TRBJ1-1, with 7 bases identical to TRBD1. The junction had 9 bases not matched to a gene; V was cut back by 7 bases and J by 4 bases. The CDR3 has 14 residues. Germline CDR1 and CDR2: ENHRY and SYGVKD. The CDR3 bases are TGTGCCATCAAGGGGGCCCCGAATTCCACTGAAGCTTTCTTT. Its translation is CAIKGAPNSTEAFF.

This chain joins TRBV9 and TRBJ1-2, with 10 bases matching TRBD1. CDR3 size: 15 residues. Germline-derived CDR1 and CDR2 are SGDLS and YYNGEE. After removal of 3 bases from V and 7 bases from J, the junction contained 9 bases not matched to a gene. For the CDR3, the DNA is TGTGCCAGCAGCGCACGTCGCGGGACAGGGGCTGGCTACACCTTC. Encoded protein: CASSARRGTGAGYTF.

This chain uses TRBV19 with TRBJ1-5; 12 bases line up with TRBD1. V dropped 6 bases and J dropped 1; count of bases not matched to a gene: 10. Germline V CDR1 and CDR2: LNHDA, SQIVND (reference sequence). The length of the CDR3 is 18 residues. The chain's CDR3 is CASSRDRGQGESNQPQHF. For the CDR3, the DNA is TGTGCCAGTAGCAGGGACAGGGGGCAGGGGGAGAGCAATCAGCCCCAGCATTTT.

The chain carries TRBV7-8 and TRBJ2-3; 9 bases align to TRBD2. Germline V CDR1 and CDR2: SGHVS, FQNEAQ. The CDR3 totals 18 residues. J gave up 5 bases and V 7 bases, and 19 bases lay outside the gene matches. The CDR3 spells CASIQGGGGGAVGDTQYF. The CDR3 DNA sequence: TGTGCCAGCATCCAGGGGGGAGGCGGGGGGGCCGTTGGAGATACGCAGTATTTT.

The chain joins TRBV13 to TRBJ2-1, with 9 bases identical to TRBD2. CDR1 and CDR2 from the germline V gene are PRHDT and FYEKMQ (reference sequence). This CDR3 comprises 15 residues. V shed 5 bases, J shed 4 bases, and the junction held 6 bases outside the gene matches. The CDR3 region is CASSALAGVYNEQFF. CDR3 nucleotide sequence: TGTGCCAGCAGCGCATTAGCGGGGGTGTACAATGAGCAGTTCTTC.

CDR3 bases: TGTGCCAGCAGCCGATTACAGGGAATCGGGACTGAAGCTTTCTTT. Amino acids: CASSRLQGIGTEAFF. The rearrangement uses TRBV7-8 and TRBJ1-1, with D maybe TRBD1 (6 bases). V dropped 5 bases and J dropped 5 bases, with 18 bases sitting between them. The CDR3 extends over 15 amino acids. Germline CDR1 is SGHVS and CDR2 is FQNEAQ.

This clone has just one count. Other nucleotide sequences from this sample produce the same CDR3. V is TRBV14 and J is TRBJ1-1; D not resolved. Germline values: CDR1 SGHDN, CDR2 FVKESK. The V gene lost 1 base and the J gene lost 1 base, with 4 bases spanning the gap. This CDR3 is 13 amino acids long. The CDR3 region has the DNA TGTGCCAGCAGCCAAGTGCGGAACACTGAAGCTTTCTTT. Its protein product is CASSQVRNTEAFF. The full variable domain, its missing parts supplied by reference TRBV14 and TRBJ1-1, is EAGVTQFPSHSVIEKGQTVTLRCDPISGHDNLYWYRRVMGKEIKFLLHFVKESKQDESGMPNNRFLAERTGGTYSTLKVQPAELEDSGVYFCASSQVRNTEAFFGQGTRLTVV.

The rearrangement links TRBV10-2 to TRBJ1-1; 8 bases are shared with TRBD1. V lost 3 bases, J lost 4 bases, and 1 base stayed unmatched. The CDR3 consists of 13 residues. CDR1 is WSHSY and CDR2 is SAAADI in the germline V gene. CDR3 bases: TGCGCCAGCAGTGAAACAGGGGGCACTGAAGCTTTCTTT. Translating it yields CASSETGGTEAFF.

The table lists this clone with a count of one. This chain joins TRBV27 and TRBJ2-7; TRBD2 agrees at 8 bases. Germline assignment: CDR1 MNHEY and CDR2 SMNVEV (reference sequence). J was trimmed by 4 bases and V by 7 bases; bases with no gene match: 12. The CDR3 loop spans 15 amino acids. CDR3 sequence (DNA): TGTGCCAGCACCTTCCAAGGCGGGGGGCTTTACGAGCAGTACTTC. It yields the protein CASTFQGGGLYEQYF.

This clone was seen more than once but under ten times. The J gene is TRBJ2-5, the V gene TRBV27, with 7 bases identical to TRBD1. V dropped 6 bases and J dropped 1; count of bases not matched to a gene: 11. Looked up from germline, CDR1 is MNHEY and CDR2 is SMNVEV (reference sequence). The CDR3 has 16 amino acids. The CDR3 loop is CASRALQGILQETQYF. CDR3 coding DNA: TGTGCCAGCAGGGCACTACAGGGGATACTCCAAGAGACCCAGTACTTC.

The genes are TRBV28 and TRBJ1-4; a possible D gene is TRBD1 (5 bases). Germline V gene data show CDR1 as MDHEN and CDR2 as SYDVKM. The CDR3 is made up of 16 amino acids. Trimming pared 1 base from V and 3 bases from J, leaving 12 bases between. For the CDR3, the DNA is TGTGCCAGCAGTTTATCCAGGGAGGAGTCTAATGAAAAACTGTTTTTT. It yields the protein CASSLSREESNEKLFF.

As regards this clone: The junction shows a germline mismatch at one end, possibly a read error. The chain recombines TRBV5-1 with TRBJ1-4, with D perhaps TRBD1 (5 bases). This CDR3 has 16 residues. Germline values: CDR1 SGHRS, CDR2 YFSETQ. CDR3 nucleotide sequence: TGCGCCAGCAGTTTGGGGGGTGCCAAGGAGGGCGAAAAACTGTTTTTT. It encodes CASSLGGAKEGEKLFF.

This clone was counted a few times. This sequence joins TRBV7-6 and TRBJ2-1; D gene unclear. This CDR3 has 12 amino acids. Trimming pared 3 bases from V and 8 bases from J, leaving 8 bases between. Germline lookup yields CDR1 SGHVS and CDR2 FNYEAQ. The CDR3 nucleotides are TGTGCCAGCAGCTTTCGTGAGGATGAGCAGTTCTTC. It specifies CASSFREDEQFF.

The chain is built from TRBV30 and TRBJ1-2; D is undetermined. Germline-derived CDR1 and CDR2 are GTSNPN and SVGIG (reference sequence). V lost 4 bases to trimming and J lost 1 base, with 7 bases between them. The CDR3 covers 12 residues. The CDR3 loop is CAWTTSNYGYTF. The CDR3 nucleotides are TGTGCCTGGACAACGAGTAACTATGGCTACACCTTC.

This rearrangement joins TRBV5-1 to TRBJ2-5, with TRBD2 matching 11 bases. This CDR3 has 17 amino acids. With 0 bases clipped from V and 4 bases from J, the junction kept 8 bases outside the gene matches. The germline V gene encodes CDR1 SGHRS and CDR2 YFSETQ. CDR3 in DNA: TGCGCCAGCAGCTTGGGGGTTAGCGGGGGGGCCGCAGAGACCCAGTACTTC. Translating it yields CASSLGVSGGAAETQYF.

The chain couples TRBV6-1 to TRBJ2-5; 12 nucleotides match TRBD2. CDR1 MNHNS and CDR2 SASEGT come from the germline V gene. The CDR3 loop spans 19 amino acids. V was pared by 3 bases and J by 5 bases, with 16 bases of the junction left unmatched. In DNA form, the CDR3 reads TGTGCCAGCAGTGATACAACGGTGCGACTAGCGGGGGCGGGGGAGACCCAGTACTTC. Amino acids: CASSDTTVRLAGAGETQYF.

This clone has a single count. Here the CDR3 omits its conserved ending phenylalanine or tryptophan, so a read error is the likely source. V is TRBV29-1 and J is TRBJ2-2, with 8 bases fitting TRBD2. CDR3 size: 19 residues. Germline lookup yields CDR1 SQVTM and CDR2 ANQGSEA. After removal of 0 bases from V and 3 bases from J, the junction contained 15 bases not matched to a gene. The CDR3 nucleotides are TGCAGCGTTGAAGAAGGGGCATCTGGGCGGGGGGTACACACCGGGGAGCTGTTTGTT. This codes for CSVEEGASGRGVHTGELFV.